The 22 T cell receptor beta chains presented below share a single source sample, sequenced in a study of cytomegalovirus exposure and HLA in healthy donors. PCR amplification relied on 60 Vbeta primers (plus 13 Jbeta primers). Clones were read by immunoSEQ multiplex PCR, and TCRdb kept only the in-frame ones, dropping some. Of about 170,000 clones listed, roughly 80% are singletons. The sequenced sample consisted of PBMCs. Receptors were obtained from a woman aged 18-29 years in good health and CMV-seronegative.

This chain joins TRBV29-1 and TRBJ2-4; possible D gene TRBD1, 5 bases. Germline V gene data show CDR1 as SQVTM and CDR2 as ANQGSEA. V was trimmed by 5 bases and J by 12 bases, leaving 20 bases between them. This CDR3 contains 13 residues. This CDR3 reads CSVSLSGAGDQYF. CDR3 DNA sequence: TGCAGCGTTTCCCTCAGTGGGGCCGGCGATCAGTACTTC.

The chain uses TRBV12-5 and TRBJ1-5; D not resolved. V was shortened by 7 bases and J by 3 bases, with 13 bases between the two germline ends. Germline loops: CDR1 LGHNT, CDR2 FRNRAP. The CDR3 sequence is 14 residues long. The CDR3 here is CASARDTLNQPQHF. In nucleotides, the CDR3 is TGTGCTAGTGCCCGAGATACCCTCAATCAGCCCCAGCATTTT.

The gene calls are TRBV6-1 and TRBJ2-5, with a tentative D call TRBD1 (6 bases). CDR3 size: 14 residues. Trimming cost V 3 bases and J 2 bases, with 10 bases left between them. Germline values: CDR1 MNHNS, CDR2 SASEGT. Here the CDR3 reads CASSDGGGQETQYF. The DNA for the CDR3 is TGTGCCAGCAGTGATGGGGGCGGGCAAGAGACCCAGTACTTC.

This rearrangement joins TRBV19 to TRBJ2-4; 10 nucleotides agree with TRBD1. This CDR3 spans 16 amino acids. V shed 5 bases and J 5 bases; nucleotides not matched to a gene: 9. CDR1 is LNHDA, CDR2 SQIVND, per germline (reference sequence). DNA for the CDR3: TGTGCCAGTAGTGGGGGACAGGGGAGATTCCAAAACATTCAGTACTTC. Encoded protein: CASSGGQGRFQNIQYF.

The chain uses TRBV5-6 and TRBJ2-7; the match to TRBD1 covers 7 bases. V dropped 4 bases and J dropped 3; count of bases not matched to a gene: 13. Looked up from germline, CDR1 is SGHDT and CDR2 is YYEEEE. CDR3 size: 16 residues. The chain's CDR3 is CASSPSGTARRYEQYF. CDR3 DNA sequence: TGTGCCAGCAGCCCCAGTGGGACAGCGAGACGCTACGAGCAGTACTTC.

This clone is a singleton in its sample. CDR3 DNA: TGTGCCAGCAGCCGGAGAGCGGGAGGGAAGTTGAATGAGCAGTTCTTC. It specifies CASSRRAGGKLNEQFF. The rearrangement uses TRBV5-4 and TRBJ2-1; 10 bases line up with TRBD2. Germline V gene sequence: CDR1 SGHNT, CDR2 YYREEE (reference sequence). Unmatched junction bases numbered 11, after V lost 4 bases and J lost 7 bases. This CDR3 has 16 amino acids.

The V and J genes are TRBV5-1 and TRBJ2-1; tentatively, D is TRBD1 (6 bases). The V end was cut by 0 bases, the J end by 8 bases, with 15 bases between. CDR3 length: 15 residues. The V gene's germline CDR1 is SGHRS and CDR2 YFSETQ. This CDR3 is CASSLVSSKGDEQFF. The CDR3 DNA sequence: TGCGCCAGCAGCTTGGTGAGTTCCAAGGGGGATGAGCAGTTCTTC.

The sample holds a few counts of this clone. This chain connects TRBV27 to TRBJ1-6; D might be TRBD1 (6 bases). The V end lost 0 bases, the J end lost 7 bases, and 10 bases lay between the germline ends. The V gene's germline CDR1 is MNHEY and CDR2 SMNVEV (reference sequence). This CDR3 is 15 amino acids long. DNA for the CDR3: TGTGCCAGCAGTTTATCGTACAGGGTAAATTCACCCCTCCACTTT. It codes for CASSLSYRVNSPLHF.

This rearrangement joins TRBV4-3 to TRBJ2-7; no clear D. The CDR3 is 15 amino acids. The germline CDR1 and CDR2 sequences are LGHNA and YSLEER. Trimming removed 0 bases at V and 1 base at J, with 10 bases between. The CDR3 region is CASSQELYRSYEQYF. DNA for the CDR3: TGCGCCAGCAGCCAAGAATTATACAGATCCTACGAGCAGTACTTC.

This clone was detected once. The genes are TRBV7-9 and TRBJ1-2, with D tentatively TRBD1 (6 bases). The CDR3 is 13 amino acids. CDR1 SEHNR and CDR2 FQNEAQ come from the germline V gene (reference sequence). Trimming pared 1 base from V and 7 bases from J, leaving 10 bases between. The CDR3 nucleotides are TGTGCCAGCAGCTTAGGGAAAGGGGGTGGCTACACCTTC. Protein sequence: CASSLGKGGGYTF.

The chain employs TRBV10-3 and TRBJ1-1; D might be TRBD1 (5 bases). The CDR3 is 13 residues long. Germline values: CDR1 ENHRY, CDR2 SYGVKD. V shed 5 bases and J shed 1 base, with 8 bases lying between them. Here the CDR3 reads CAISWQGNTEAFF. CDR3 nucleotides: TGTGCCATCAGTTGGCAGGGGAACACTGAAGCTTTCTTT.

This clone was seen only once. The chain uses TRBV28 and TRBJ1-5; a possible D gene is TRBD1 (5 bases). V lost 7 bases and J 3 bases, leaving 10 bases between the germline ends. Germline V gene sequence: CDR1 MDHEN, CDR2 SYDVKM. The CDR3 runs to 13 residues. In DNA, the CDR3 is TGTGCCAGCAATCGACAGCCCAATCAGCCCCAGCATTTT. Encoded protein: CASNRQPNQPQHF. Supplemented by reference TRBV28 and TRBJ1-5, the full variable domain reads DVKVTQSSRYLVKRTGEKVFLECVQDMDHENMFWYRQDPGLGLRLIYFSYDVKMKEKGDIPEGYSVSREKKERFSLILESASTNQTSMYLCASNRQPNQPQHFGDGTRLSIL.

The chain carries TRBV11-3 and TRBJ2-3, with 8 bases identical to TRBD2. Trimming removed 5 bases from V and 0 bases from J; junction bases left unmatched: 4. The V gene's germline CDR1 is SGHNT and CDR2 YENEEA. CDR3 length: 15 residues. CDR3 nucleotide sequence: TGTGCCAGCAGCCCGGCTAGCGGGAGCACAGATACGCAGTATTTT. Translating gives CASSPASGSTDTQYF.

The chain couples TRBV12-5 to TRBJ2-7; 11 bases are shared with TRBD2. Germline V CDR1 and CDR2: LGHNT, FRNRAP. CDR3 length: 16 amino acids. The ends lost 1 base at V and 2 bases at J; junction bases unmatched: 4. The CDR3 nucleotides read TGTGCTAGTGGTTTGGAACTAGCGGGAGTGACCTACGAGCAGTACTTC. Translating it yields CASGLELAGVTYEQYF.

The V gene is TRBV2, the J gene TRBJ1-2; a possible D gene is TRBD1 (5 bases). The CDR3 spans 14 residues. Germline V gives CDR1 SNHLY, CDR2 FYNNEI. V shed 6 bases and J shed 0 bases, with 11 bases lying between them. The CDR3 spells CASSWDSPNYGYTF. In DNA, the CDR3 is TGTGCCAGCAGCTGGGACTCCCCTAACTATGGCTACACCTTC.

V gene TRBV12-5 combines with J gene TRBJ2-6, with D unclear. Between the trimmed V and J ends, which lost 6 bases and 3 bases, there was a span of 6 bases. The CDR3 is made up of 13 amino acids. Germline lookup yields CDR1 LGHNT and CDR2 FRNRAP. CDR3 DNA: TGTGCTAGTGGCAGGAATGGGGCCAACGTCCTGACTTTC. Amino acids: CASGRNGANVLTF.

This clone appeared a few times. This chain joins TRBV28 and TRBJ1-6; 7 bases line up with TRBD1. The CDR3 has 14 residues. Losses at the gene ends were 10 bases for V and 1 base for J; bases not matched to a gene: 4. Germline CDR1 and CDR2: MDHEN and SYDVKM. The CDR3 region has the DNA TGTGCCACCCGACAGGGATCCTATAATTCACCCCTCCACTTT. This sequence encodes CATRQGSYNSPLHF.

This chain's CDR3 is CASSYGNTIYF. The CDR3 nucleotides read TGTGCCAGTTCTTATGGAAACACCATATATTTT. The V gene is TRBV9, the J gene TRBJ1-3; the D is unclear. Germline V gives CDR1 SGDLS, CDR2 YYNGEE. V was trimmed by 8 bases and J by 3 bases, leaving 6 bases between them. The CDR3 totals 11 residues.

The chain joins TRBV11-2 to TRBJ1-1, with D possibly matching TRBD1 (5 bases). Germline-derived CDR1 and CDR2 are SGHAT and FQNNGV. The V end was cut by 3 bases, the J end by 1 base, with 12 bases between. There are 15 residues in the CDR3. This CDR3 reads CASSFRGTGNTEAFF. CDR3 sequence (DNA): TGTGCCAGCAGCTTCCGCGGGACGGGGAACACTGAAGCTTTCTTT.

V gene TRBV30 combines with J gene TRBJ2-3; D gene ambiguous. The V gene lost 2 bases and the J gene lost 1 base, with 7 bases spanning the gap. The CDR3 extends over 13 amino acids. Germline assignment: CDR1 GTSNPN and CDR2 SVGIG (reference sequence). The CDR3 spells CAWSNRGTDTQYF. Written as DNA, the CDR3 is TGTGCCTGGAGTAATCGTGGCACAGATACGCAGTATTTT.

The chain's CDR3 is CASSLANRETQYF. CDR3 DNA: TGTGCCAGCAGCTTGGCCAACCGAGAGACCCAGTACTTC. The chain recombines TRBV7-3 with TRBJ2-5; D not certain. The CDR3 covers 13 residues. Germline V gives CDR1 SGHTA, CDR2 FQGTGA. The germline V and J ends were trimmed by 3 bases and 4 bases, with 9 bases remaining between them.

V usage is TRBV9 and J usage is TRBJ2-5; 12 bases match TRBD2. CDR3 length: 15 residues. The V gene end was trimmed by 4 bases and the J gene end by 4 bases; junction bases not matched to a gene: 5. Germline loops: CDR1 SGDLS, CDR2 YYNGEE. CDR3 nucleotides: TGTGCCAGCAGCAATCTAGCGGGAGGGCCAGAGACCCAGTACTTC. It encodes CASSNLAGGPETQYF.